The 21 T cell receptor beta chains presented below share a single source sample, sequenced in a study of type 1 regulatory T cells (dated by TCRdb to the early 2020s). Sequencing took place on an Illumina MiSeq. TCRdb trimmed public reads at Q25 via fastp, called clones via MiXCR and kept in-frame beta chains. Each entry merges the rows of one CDR3 protein and shows their most common DNA and genes. The sample data list 20,000 or so distinct CDR3 sequences, and around half of these were observed just once. Clones ranked in the top ten supply roughly 5% of the sample. These receptors are not linked to any known antigen. Sequencing was done on a sample of cultured T cells, either the whole culture or a sorted T cell fraction (not recorded which). These receptors came from a human donor in good health.

The DNA of the CDR3 is TGCAGTGCTAGATCCTCCAGACTAGTCCCAGAGACCCAGTACTTC. Its protein product is CSARSSRLVPETQYF. The chain links TRBV20-1 to TRBJ2-5; D possibly corresponds to TRBD2 (6 bases). Germline assignment: CDR1 DFQATT and CDR2 SNEGSKA (reference sequence). This CDR3 is built from 15 residues. V dropped 2 bases and J dropped 4 bases, with 17 bases sitting between them.

This clonotype has only a few counts. The chain combines TRBV20-1 with TRBJ1-2, with a possible D match to TRBD1 (5 bases). The CDR3 covers 14 residues. The V gene lost 2 bases and the J gene lost 3 bases, with 13 bases spanning the gap. Germline assignment: CDR1 DFQATT and CDR2 SNEGSKA (reference sequence). The DNA of the CDR3 is TGCAGTGCTAGACCCACGGCCAGGGACTATGGCTACACCTTC. It specifies CSARPTARDYGYTF.

Note on this clonotype: The junction departs from the called germline gene at one end, perhaps through a read error. The V and J genes are TRBV7-7 and TRBJ2-5, with 11 bases aligning to TRBD2. Germline V gives CDR1 SSHAT, CDR2 FNYEAQ (reference sequence). The CDR3 consists of 16 residues. This CDR3 is CASSRSSGGFQETQYF. In DNA, the CDR3 is TGTGCTAGCAGCCGTTCTAGCGGGGGGTTCCAAGAGACCCAGTACTTC.

The V call is TRBV5-6, the J call TRBJ2-3, with 11 bases fitting TRBD2. V trimming: 4 bases; J trimming: 5 bases; junction bases outside the gene matches: 6. This CDR3 spans 15 amino acids. CDR1 and CDR2 (germline): SGHDT, YYEEEE. The CDR3 loop reads CASSITSGGKDTQYF. DNA for the CDR3: TGTGCCAGCAGCATAACTAGCGGGGGCAAAGATACGCAGTATTTT.

The chain recombines TRBV12-3 or TRBV12-4 with TRBJ1-1; D is perhaps TRBD1 (5 bases). Trimming pared 7 bases from V and 6 bases from J, leaving 15 bases between. The CDR3 spans 13 residues. The CDR3 protein is CASILGTQAEAFF. CDR3 nucleotides: TGTGCCAGCATCCTGGGGACGCAGGCTGAAGCTTTCTTT.

This sequence joins TRBV7-9 and TRBJ2-1; D perhaps matches TRBD1 (6 bases). V lost 5 bases, J lost 7 bases, and 15 bases lay in between. CDR3 length: 14 amino acids. From germline, CDR1 is SEHNR and CDR2 FQNEAQ (reference sequence). The CDR3 region has the DNA TGTGCCAGCAGCCCACGATTTCAGGGGAATGAGCAGTTCTTC. Translated: CASSPRFQGNEQFF.

The chain employs TRBV11-1 and TRBJ1-6; a weak D match, TRBD1 (5 bases). This CDR3 has 16 residues. Trimming stripped 5 bases from V and 7 bases from J, with 18 bases between. CDR1 and CDR2 (germline): SGHAT, FQDESV (reference sequence). CDR3 DNA: TGTGCCAGCAGCCCTCTGGGGCAGTCGATCAATTCACCCCTCCACTTT. This codes for CASSPLGQSINSPLHF.

By share of the sample, this clonotype is medium-sized. The chain employs TRBV6-6 and TRBJ2-3; 9 bases map to TRBD2. Germline V gives CDR1 MNHNY, CDR2 SVGAGI (reference sequence). The CDR3 is made up of 17 amino acids. V trimming: 2 bases; J trimming: 5 bases; junction bases outside the gene matches: 11. CDR3 nucleotide sequence: TGTGCCAGCAGTTACGGTCTGTTAGCGGGGGTTGTAGATACGCAGTATTTT. Encoded protein: CASSYGLLAGVVDTQYF.

The V call is TRBV5-1, the J call TRBJ1-1; 8 nucleotides agree with TRBD1. Germline assignment: CDR1 SGHRS and CDR2 YFSETQ. This CDR3 has 14 amino acids. V lost 5 bases to trimming and J lost 4 bases; unmatched junction nucleotides: 7. The CDR3 DNA is TGCGCCAGCAGTGGACAGGGTGGGGTCACTGAAGCTTTCTTT. Its protein is CASSGQGGVTEAFF.

The chain recombines TRBV6-6 with TRBJ2-1; TRBD1 matches 8 bases. The CDR3 sequence is 15 residues long. CDR1 and CDR2 (germline): MNHNY, SVGAGI (reference sequence). The J segment lost 12 bases and the V segment lost 10 bases, leaving 20 bases of the junction unmatched. The CDR3: CANSITGQATSGQFF. CDR3 nucleotides: TGTGCCAACAGCATTACGGGACAGGCCACATCGGGGCAGTTCTTC.

This clonotype came up a few times. The CDR3 region has the DNA TGTGCCAGCAGACCATCCGGGGGTAACTATGGCTACACCTTC. It yields the protein CASRPSGGNYGYTF. This chain links TRBV12-3 or TRBV12-4 with TRBJ1-2; TRBD1 might be the D (5 bases). V was shortened by 6 bases and J by 1 base, with 12 bases between the two germline ends. This CDR3 spans 14 amino acids.

This clonotype was counted at least ten times. The chain carries TRBV18 and TRBJ2-7; 7 nucleotides match TRBD2. This CDR3 is built from 13 residues. The V gene's germline CDR1 is KGHSH and CDR2 LQKENI. The trim removed 2 bases at V and 3 bases at J, leaving 1 base unmatched. The CDR3 DNA reads as TGTGCCAGCTCACCAGCTAGCGGCTACGAGCAGTACTTC. This translates into CASSPASGYEQYF.

There are a few counts of this clonotype. The V call is TRBV20-1, the J call TRBJ1-4, with D possibly TRBD1 on 5 matching bases. Deletions cut 4 bases from V and 8 bases from J, with 8 bases between. Per the germline V gene, CDR1 is DFQATT and CDR2 is SNEGSKA (reference sequence). The CDR3 covers 11 residues. CDR3: CSATRDEKLFF. For the CDR3, the DNA is TGCAGTGCTACCCGGGACGAAAAACTGTTTTTT.

This clonotype was seen more than once but under ten times. The V gene is TRBV5-4, the J gene TRBJ2-2; D remains ambiguous. V was trimmed by 3 bases and J by 1 base, leaving 7 bases between them. The CDR3 covers 14 residues. Looked up from germline, CDR1 is SGHNT and CDR2 is YYREEE (reference sequence). In nucleotides, the CDR3 is TGTGCCAGCAGCTCCCCTGGGAACACCGGGGAGCTGTTTTTT. Translated: CASSSPGNTGELFF.

J is TRBJ1-5 and V is TRBV19; D unresolved. V lost 9 bases and J 6 bases, leaving 6 bases between the germline ends. The CDR3 extends over 10 amino acids. CDR1 and CDR2 from the germline V gene are LNHDA and SQIVND (reference sequence). Written as DNA, the CDR3 is TGTGCCAGAGGGAGTCAGCCCCAGCATTTT. It encodes CARGSQPQHF.

This clonotype has at least ten counts. The genes are TRBV7-8 and TRBJ2-3, with TRBD2 matching 9 bases. The CDR3 is made up of 18 amino acids. The ends lost 5 bases at V and 3 bases at J; junction bases unmatched: 15. The germline CDR1 and CDR2 sequences are SGHVS and FQNEAQ. The CDR3 loop reads CASSPLLVAGAITDTQYF. CDR3 nucleotide sequence: TGTGCCAGCAGCCCCCTGTTAGTAGCGGGGGCGATTACAGATACGCAGTATTTT.

This clonotype was detected only once. This chain uses TRBV5-4 with TRBJ2-4; D may match TRBD1 or TRBD2 (5 bases each). Trimming stripped 1 base from V and 5 bases from J, with 7 bases between. The CDR3 is made up of 13 amino acids. CDR1 is SGHNT, CDR2 YYREEE, per germline (reference sequence). This CDR3 is CASSLMGENIQYF. In DNA form, the CDR3 reads TGTGCCAGCAGCTTGATGGGGGAAAACATTCAGTACTTC. Combining the CDR3 with reference TRBV5-4 and TRBJ2-4 gives the whole variable domain ETGVTQSPTHLIKTRGQQVTLRCSSQSGHNTVSWYQQALGQGPQFIFQYYREEENGRGNFPPRFSGLQFPNYSSELNVNALELDDSALYLCASSLMGENIQYFGAGTRLSVL.

This clonotype was seen ten or more times. The chain joins TRBV9 to TRBJ2-7; a possible D gene is TRBD2 (6 bases). The CDR3 has 14 amino acids. The germline V gene has CDR1 SGDLS and CDR2 YYNGEE. V was clipped by 0 bases and J by 6 bases, with 13 bases between them. Written as DNA, the CDR3 is TGTGCCAGCAGCGTAGTGGCGGAGGGAGGCGAGCAGTACTTC. Its translation is CASSVVAEGGEQYF.

This clonotype turned up a few times. The rearrangement joins TRBV6-1 to TRBJ2-1, with D possibly matching TRBD1 (6 bases). CDR1 MNHNS and CDR2 SASEGT come from the germline V gene. The ends were cut back, 2 bases at V and 3 bases at J, with 14 bases in the middle. This CDR3 contains 16 residues. In DNA, the CDR3 is TGTGCCAGCAGTGAATATGGGCAGGGGAACTACAATGAGCAGTTCTTC. Its translation: CASSEYGQGNYNEQFF.

V and J are TRBV30 and TRBJ1-3; no clear D. The CDR3 extends over 11 amino acids. V dropped 1 base and J dropped 5 bases, with 3 bases sitting between them. The germline gives CDR1 GTSNPN, CDR2 SVGIG (reference sequence). For the CDR3, the DNA is TGTGCCTGGAGTGACAGAAACACCATATATTTT. Translation: CAWSDRNTIYF.

The chain uses TRBV29-1 and TRBJ2-5; D is possibly TRBD2 (6 bases). Trimming left V 7 bases short and J 2 bases short, with 17 bases between. Germline V CDR1 and CDR2: SQVTM, ANQGSEA. The CDR3 loop spans 14 amino acids. This CDR3 is CSADGRAGQETQYF. In nucleotides, the CDR3 is TGCAGCGCCGACGGCAGGGCGGGGCAAGAGACCCAGTACTTC.